This T cell receptor (beta chain) is drawn from a study of T cells in localized non-small cell lung cancer. Study findings and constraints: It remains possible that heterogeneity exists, since only one tumor region was sequenced. Uninvolved adjacent lung had more T cell clonality than any other tissue, topping tumor.

Repertoires were generated with immunoSEQ multiplex PCR, while TCRdb's copy carries only in-frame clones and drops some. The sample carries 30,000 or so clones, around nine tenths recorded once. A note on this clone: What it binds is unknown.

Germline values: CDR1 SGHRS, CDR2 YFSETQ. Deletions cut 0 bases from V and 4 bases from J, with 10 bases between. The CDR3 extends over 15 amino acids. The sequence was obtained from a female donor over 55 with stage III squamous cell lung carcinoma. Sequenced material: peripheral blood, taken before any cancer treatment. The chain carries TRBV5-1 and TRBJ2-2, with TRBD2 as a possible D gene (5 bases). CDR3 residues: CASSLVADSTGELFF. The CDR3 region has the DNA TGCGCCAGCAGCTTGGTGGCGGACTCCACCGGGGAGCTGTTTTTT.